The rows below give T cell receptor beta chains drawn from one sample of a study of blood T cell repertoires in COVID-19. Sequencing used immunoSEQ multiplex PCR; TCRdb keeps in-frame clones, though not all of them. The data hold 200,000 to 250,000 clones, with about 79% observed a single time. Source material: PBMCs or T cells enriched from blood (not recorded which). The receptors were sampled from a woman aged 55-70 years who had recovered from COVID-19. The CDR3 runs from the conserved cysteine through the conserved F or W. Fields, in order: CDR3 DNA, CDR3 protein, J gene, D gene, clone size, V gene, CDR3 length. D genes are given only for firm matches. Clone size is given for some rows only: seen once, a few or many times, or a class if the clone is expanded.

DNA: TGTGCCTGGAGTGAAGGAGCTGAGACCCAGTACTTC
CDR3: CAWSEGAETQYF
J: TRBJ2-5
D: .
size: .
V: TRBV30
length: 12

DNA: TGTGCCAGCAGCTTAGAGCCGTCCCGGACAGTAAGATCACCCCTCCACTTT
CDR3: CASSLEPSRTVRSPLHF
J: TRBJ1-6
D: .
size: .
V: TRBV7-6
length: 17

DNA: TGCGCCAGCAGCCAATGGTCGGGGGGGACTGAAGCTTTCTTT
CDR3: CASSQWSGGTEAFF
J: TRBJ1-1
D: .
size: few
V: TRBV5-1
length: 14

DNA: TGTGCCAGCAGTTACTCATTTAGGGGTTTTGGGCCCCAGCATTTT
CDR3: CASSYSFRGFGPQHF
J: TRBJ1-5
D: .
size: .
V: TRBV6-5
length: 15

DNA: TGTGCTAGTGGTCCCCCCAAAGGGGGTGAGCAGTTCTTC
CDR3: CASGPPKGGEQFF
J: TRBJ2-1
D: .
size: .
V: TRBV12-5
length: 13

DNA: TGTGCCAGCAGGCGGAGGGATAGAAGCACAGATACGCAGTATTTT
CDR3: CASRRRDRSTDTQYF
J: TRBJ2-3
D: .
size: .
V: TRBV6-5
length: 15

DNA: TGTGCCACCAGCAGAGATTTCCGGGGACAGGGGGCTTGGGGCTACACCTTC
CDR3: CATSRDFRGQGAWGYTF
J: TRBJ1-2
D: TRBD1
size: few
V: TRBV15
length: 17

DNA: TGTGCCAGCAGTGCATCAGGGGGCGCCGGGACTGAAGCTTTCTTT
CDR3: CASSASGGAGTEAFF
J: TRBJ1-1
D: TRBD1
size: .
V: TRBV9
length: 15

DNA: TGTGCCAGCAGCATACCGGGACAGGCCAATGAGCAGTTCTTC
CDR3: CASSIPGQANEQFF
J: TRBJ2-1
D: TRBD1
size: few
V: TRBV7-2
length: 14

DNA: TGTGCCTGGAGTAAAAAGGGACTGAAGAACACTGAAGCTTTCTTT
CDR3: CAWSKKGLKNTEAFF
J: TRBJ1-1
D: .
size: .
V: TRBV30
length: 15

DNA: TGCGCCAGCAGCCAAGAGATGGACAGGGGGCTTAGCTACACCTTC
CDR3: CASSQEMDRGLSYTF
J: TRBJ1-2
D: TRBD1
size: .
V: TRBV4-3
length: 15

DNA: TGTGCCAGCCCCGAGGGCCTCGCCTACAATGAGCAGTTCTTC
CDR3: CASPEGLAYNEQFF
J: TRBJ2-1
D: .
size: .
V: TRBV7-9
length: 14

DNA: TGTGCCAGCAGTCTCCAGGGGGCCCTCTCCTACGAGCAGTACTTC
CDR3: CASSLQGALSYEQYF
J: TRBJ2-7
D: TRBD1
size: .
V: TRBV27
length: 15

DNA: TGTGCCAGCAGCTTGGCGGGCGCTAGCGGGAACAATGAGCAGTTCTTC
CDR3: CASSLAGASGNNEQFF
J: TRBJ2-1
D: TRBD2
size: .
V: TRBV7-6
length: 16

DNA: TGTGCCAGCAGCTCTGGGGCTGTAGGGACCCAGTACTTC
CDR3: CASSSGAVGTQYF
J: TRBJ2-5
D: .
size: .
V: TRBV7-2
length: 13

DNA: TGTGCCATCAGTGAGTCGTCCCAGGGGTCGAACTATGGCTACACCTTC
CDR3: CAISESSQGSNYGYTF
J: TRBJ1-2
D: .
size: .
V: TRBV10-3
length: 16

DNA: TGTGCCAGCAGCTTGTCTGTCACCGGGGAGCTGTTTTTT
CDR3: CASSLSVTGELFF
J: TRBJ2-2
D: .
size: .
V: TRBV5-4
length: 13

DNA: TGTGCCAGCAGCTTAGCGCTAAACCTCGGAGGGGTTACGAATGAGCAGTTCTTC
CDR3: CASSLALNLGGVTNEQFF
J: TRBJ2-1
D: .
size: .
V: TRBV7-9
length: 18

DNA: TGTGCCAGCAGCTATACATCCGGGACAGGTCATTCACCCCTCCACTTT
CDR3: CASSYTSGTGHSPLHF
J: TRBJ1-6
D: TRBD1
size: .
V: TRBV5-5
length: 16

DNA: TGCGCCAGCAGTGAGGAGGAGGCAAGATTCCTCAATGAGCAGTTCTTC
CDR3: CASSEEEARFLNEQFF
J: TRBJ2-1
D: .
size: few
V: TRBV10-1
length: 16

DNA: TGCGCCAGCAGCCAAGAGGCTGGGGACTCAATCAATGAGCAGTTCTTC
CDR3: CASSQEAGDSINEQFF
J: TRBJ2-1
D: .
size: .
V: TRBV4-1
length: 16

DNA: TGTGCCAGCAGTCCACAGATAGACACTGAAGCTTTCTTT
CDR3: CASSPQIDTEAFF
J: TRBJ1-1
D: .
size: .
V: TRBV6-5
length: 13

DNA: TGTGCCAGCAGCCAAGATCCTATCCAAGCTAACTATGGCTACACCTTC
CDR3: CASSQDPIQANYGYTF
J: TRBJ1-2
D: .
size: .
V: TRBV3-1/TRBV3-2
length: 16